The 31 T cell receptor beta chains below come from one sample, sequenced in a study of T cell responses to AZD1222 COVID-19 vaccine. Using immunoSEQ multiplex PCR, the repertoire was profiled, and TCRdb retains in-frame clones only, with some absent. The sample lists over 65,000 clones; 86% were seen once. The sample was peripheral blood, taken on day 0 of AZD1222 vaccination. The receptors stem from an adult in good health.

The rearrangement joins TRBV19 to TRBJ1-6; D unclear. The CDR3 has 9 residues. V lost 9 bases to trimming and J lost 8 bases, with 2 bases between them. Germline V lookup: CDR1 LNHDA, CDR2 SQIVND (reference sequence). The CDR3 loop is CASDSPLHF. In DNA form, the CDR3 reads TGTGCCAGCGATTCACCCCTCCACTTT.

The rearrangement uses TRBV6-2 or TRBV6-3 and TRBJ2-7, with TRBD1 identical over 11 bases. This CDR3 has 17 residues. Germline CDR1 and CDR2: MNHEY and SVGEGT. V was clipped by 0 bases and J by 0 bases; unmatched bases: 4. CDR3 nucleotides: TGTGCCAGCAGTTACTCGACGGGACAGGGGGTCTCCTACGAGCAGTACTTC. This codes for CASSYSTGQGVSYEQYF.

This sequence joins TRBV21-1 and TRBJ2-3; the listed D gene, TRBD2, was not tested against the DNA. TRBV21-1 is shown as a pseudogene. CDR3 length equals 20 residues. As DNA, the CDR3 is TGTGCCAGCAGCAAAGGTGGGGGGACTAGCAGCCCAGAAGGGTCGTATACGCAGTATTTT. This translates into CASSKGGGTSSPEGSYTQYF.

The chain links TRBV27 to TRBJ2-7, with D tentatively TRBD1 or TRBD2 (6 bases each). V gave up 7 bases and J gave up 6 bases, with 22 bases separating them. The CDR3 length is 15 residues. The germline V gene has CDR1 MNHEY and CDR2 SMNVEV (reference sequence). CDR3 region: CASTPEKGGRSEQYF. The CDR3, as DNA: TGTGCCAGCACCCCCGAGAAAGGGGGGCGGAGCGAGCAGTACTTC.

The V and J genes are TRBV29-1 and TRBJ1-2; D not certain. Trimming stripped 3 bases from V and 2 bases from J, with 13 bases between. The germline gives CDR1 SQVTM, CDR2 ANQGSEA. This CDR3 is built from 14 residues. The CDR3: CSVDSTYENYGYTF. The CDR3 nucleotides read TGCAGCGTTGACAGTACCTACGAGAACTATGGCTACACCTTC.

This clone has only a few counts. This rearrangement joins TRBV5-1 to TRBJ1-2; D not certain. The CDR3 runs to 15 residues. Germline V CDR1 and CDR2: SGHRS, YFSETQ. V was cut by 4 bases and J by 0 bases, with 13 bases left in between. The CDR3 DNA follows: TGCGCCAGCAGCCCTCGGGCAGATACTAACTATGGCTACACCTTC. Translating it yields CASSPRADTNYGYTF.

This rearrangement joins TRBV18 to TRBJ1-5, with D uncertain. CDR1 is KGHSH and CDR2 is LQKENI in the germline V gene. V lost 3 bases and J 2 bases, leaving 5 bases between the germline ends. The CDR3 contains 13 residues. The CDR3 DNA reads TGTGCCAGCTCACCGGCGGGCAATCAGCCCCAGCATTTT. The encoded protein is CASSPAGNQPQHF.

This clone was picked up a small number of times. The genes are TRBV18 and TRBJ1-5; D uncertain. Germline V gene lookup returns CDR1 KGHSH and CDR2 LQKENI. The length of the CDR3 is 15 residues. With 1 base removed from V and 3 bases from J, the gap between germline ends came to 10 bases. The CDR3, as DNA: TGTGCCAGCTCACCACAGAACAGCCCCAATCAGCCCCAGCATTTT. Translated, it gives CASSPQNSPNQPQHF.

The V and J genes are TRBV6-2 or TRBV6-3 and TRBJ2-7; 9 positions agree with TRBD2. V shed 5 bases and J 2 bases; nucleotides not matched to a gene: 19. The CDR3 runs 19 residues. Germline CDR1 MNHEY, CDR2 SVGEGT. The CDR3 here is CASSPPTGSGSPSTYEQYF. CDR3 sequence (DNA): TGTGCCAGCAGTCCCCCCACAGGTAGCGGGAGCCCCTCCACCTACGAGCAGTACTTC.

V gene TRBV7-8 combines with J gene TRBJ1-6, with D hard to call. The CDR3 has 15 amino acids. The germline gives CDR1 SGHVS, CDR2 FQNEAQ. V lost 1 base to trimming and J lost 4 bases, with 8 bases between them. The CDR3 protein is CASSLGGVYNSPLHF. Written as DNA, the CDR3 is TGTGCCAGCAGCTTAGGAGGAGTATATAATTCACCCCTCCACTTT.

V and J are TRBV3-1 (or the pseudogene TRBV3-2) and TRBJ1-6; a weak D match, TRBD1 (6 bases). Between the trimmed V and J ends, which lost 4 bases and 6 bases, there was a span of 13 bases. This CDR3 has 15 amino acids. The V gene's germline CDR1 is LGHDT and CDR2 YNNKEL (reference sequence). The CDR3 protein is CASSLRGVSNSPLHF. In DNA form, the CDR3 reads TGTGCCAGCAGCCTGAGGGGGGTGAGTAATTCACCCCTCCACTTT.

This chain links TRBV5-4 with TRBJ2-1; unclear D gene. The V and J ends lost 0 bases and 6 bases respectively, with 13 bases between them. In germline, CDR1 is SGHNT, CDR2 YYREEE (reference sequence). CDR3 length equals 15 residues. The CDR3 loop is CASSLGSAQFNEQFF. Written as DNA, the CDR3 is TGTGCCAGCAGCTTGGGGTCGGCCCAATTCAATGAGCAGTTCTTC.

This sequence joins TRBV6-4 and TRBJ1-1; D remains unclear. Looked up from germline, CDR1 is MRHNA and CDR2 is SNTAGT. V dropped 8 bases and J dropped 4 bases, with 17 bases sitting between them. The CDR3 runs to 14 residues. The CDR3 region is CASVTFWGSTEAFF. The CDR3 DNA is TGTGCCAGCGTTACCTTCTGGGGTAGCACTGAAGCTTTCTTT.

This sequence joins TRBV3-1 (or the pseudogene TRBV3-2) and TRBJ1-1, with unresolved D. This CDR3 has 11 residues. CDR1 and CDR2 (germline): LGHDT, YNNKEL (reference sequence). The germline V and J ends were trimmed by 1 base and 10 bases, with 7 bases remaining between them. The CDR3 spells CASSQGGVAFF. CDR3 nucleotide sequence: TGTGCCAGCAGCCAAGGAGGTGTAGCTTTCTTT.

The rearrangement uses TRBV25-1 and TRBJ2-1; 8 bases line up with TRBD2. Trimming took 3 bases from V and 5 from J; bases not matched to a gene: 12. CDR1 is MGHDK, CDR2 SYGVNS, per germline. This CDR3 spans 17 amino acids. The CDR3 coding sequence is TGTGCCAGCAGTGACCCCCGTCGCGGGAGGCTCAACAATGAGCAGTTCTTC. As protein: CASSDPRRGRLNNEQFF.

This chain joins TRBV19 and TRBJ2-7; possible D gene TRBD2, 5 bases. Looked up from germline, CDR1 is LNHDA and CDR2 is SQIVND (reference sequence). CDR3 length equals 13 residues. The V end lost 5 bases, the J end lost 2 bases, and 10 bases lay between the germline ends. As DNA, the CDR3 is TGTGCCAGTAGTGCTAGCAGTCCCTACGAGCAGTACTTC. Translated, it gives CASSASSPYEQYF.

The V call is TRBV5-1, the J call TRBJ2-3; TRBD1 matches at 12 bases. Trimming cost V 10 bases and J 6 bases; bases outside gene matches: 12. Germline V gene data show CDR1 as SGHRS and CDR2 as YFSETQ. There are 15 residues in the CDR3. CDR3 bases: TGCGCCTCCGGGACAGGGGGCATCAACTCGGATACGCAGTATTTT. Protein: CASGTGGINSDTQYF.

This chain connects TRBV29-1 to TRBJ2-7, with TRBD1 matching 9 bases. The CDR3 extends over 11 amino acids. V lost 5 bases and J lost 5; bases outside the gene matches: 1. Germline assignment: CDR1 SQVTM and CDR2 ANQGSEA. Written as DNA, the CDR3 is TGCAGCGTTAGGACAGGGGACGAGCAGTACTTC. This translates into CSVRTGDEQYF.

This CDR3 is CASSILAGATYEQYF. Written as DNA, the CDR3 is TGTGCCAGCAGCATCCTAGCGGGTGCCACCTACGAGCAGTACTTC. V gene TRBV7-3 combines with J gene TRBJ2-7; 8 bases are shared with TRBD2. The CDR3 contains 15 residues. V was pared by 5 bases and J by 2 bases, with 8 bases of the junction left unmatched. Per germline, CDR1 SGHTA and CDR2 FQGTGA.

J is TRBJ1-3 and V is TRBV4-1; 7 nucleotides match TRBD1. Per germline, CDR1 MGHRA and CDR2 YSYEKL. The J segment lost 3 bases and the V segment lost 2 bases, leaving 4 bases of the junction unmatched. The CDR3 contains 15 residues. The CDR3 coding sequence is TGCGCCAGCAGCCAACCCGGGACAGTTGGAAACACCATATATTTT. Protein: CASSQPGTVGNTIYF.

J is TRBJ1-3 and V is TRBV11-2, with D possibly matching TRBD1 (6 bases). CDR3 length: 17 residues. Deletions cut 5 bases from V and 2 bases from J, with 19 bases between. The germline CDR1 and CDR2 sequences are SGHAT and FQNNGV. Here the CDR3 reads CASSPNPGVVTGNTIYF. The CDR3 DNA is TGTGCCAGCAGCCCCAATCCAGGGGTAGTCACTGGAAACACCATATATTTT.

This chain links TRBV7-3 with TRBJ1-1; a possible D gene is TRBD1 (5 bases). The germline gives CDR1 SGHTA, CDR2 FQGTGA. The CDR3 covers 14 residues. With 0 bases removed from V and 4 bases from J, the gap between germline ends came to 9 bases. CDR3 bases: TGTGCCAGCAGCTTAACGGGGACTGCCACTGAAGCTTTCTTT. As protein: CASSLTGTATEAFF.

The gene calls are TRBV27 and TRBJ2-1; D possibly matches TRBD1 or TRBD2 (5 bases each). The germline CDR1 and CDR2 sequences are MNHEY and SMNVEV (reference sequence). The germline V and J ends were trimmed by 0 bases and 8 bases, with 11 bases remaining between them. There are 14 residues in the CDR3. CDR3 loop: CASSLSWGPDEQFF. CDR3 in DNA: TGTGCCAGCAGTTTATCATGGGGACCAGATGAGCAGTTCTTC.

This sequence joins TRBV5-1 and TRBJ1-4, with no clear D. V was pared by 4 bases and J by 8 bases, with 18 bases between. Germline V gene lookup returns CDR1 SGHRS and CDR2 YFSETQ. CDR3 size: 15 residues. In DNA form, the CDR3 reads TGCGCCAGCAGCCGGACGGTGGGCGGAGGAGAAAAACTGTTTTTT. It codes for CASSRTVGGGEKLFF.

This clone has a handful of counts. The chain links TRBV10-2 to TRBJ1-5; no clear D gene. The CDR3 spans 14 residues. Trimming took off 8 bases at V and 0 bases at J, with 11 bases between the two ends. CDR1 WSHSY and CDR2 SAAADI come from the germline V gene. The CDR3 DNA reads as TGCGCCAGCCCAACAGCATATAGCAATCAGCCCCAGCATTTT. Its protein is CASPTAYSNQPQHF.

V is TRBV27 and J is TRBJ1-1; 9 bases line up with TRBD1. Germline trimming cut 0 bases from V and 4 bases from J; bases unmatched to any gene: 6. CDR3 length equals 16 residues. The V gene's germline CDR1 is MNHEY and CDR2 SMNVEV (reference sequence). The CDR3: CASSLSSWDRVTEAFF. The CDR3 coding sequence is TGTGCCAGCAGTTTATCGTCCTGGGACAGGGTCACTGAAGCTTTCTTT.

This sequence joins TRBV19 and TRBJ1-1; 9 bases are shared with TRBD1. The CDR3 is made up of 14 amino acids. Germline trimming cut 8 bases from V and 2 bases from J; bases unmatched to any gene: 6. The V gene's germline CDR1 is LNHDA and CDR2 SQIVND (reference sequence). The CDR3 spells CASRVTGGNTEAFF. As DNA, the CDR3 is TGTGCCAGTCGGGTGACAGGGGGAAACACTGAAGCTTTCTTT.

This rearrangement joins TRBV7-2 to TRBJ2-3; the D gene is possibly TRBD2 (5 bases). The germline V and J ends were trimmed by 1 base and 1 base, with 9 bases remaining between them. The CDR3 is made up of 15 amino acids. Germline assignment: CDR1 SGHTA and CDR2 FQGNSA. The CDR3 sequence is CASSLVGSGTDTQYF. For the CDR3, the DNA is TGTGCCAGCAGCTTAGTTGGTAGCGGCACAGATACGCAGTATTTT.

As to this clone: At one end the junction does not follow the germline gene, possibly because of a read error. The gene calls are TRBV7-7 and TRBJ2-1, with 9 positions matching TRBD2. This CDR3 comprises 14 residues. Germline assignment: CDR1 SSHAT and CDR2 FNYEAQ (reference sequence). This chain's CDR3 is CASSAGLAGNEQFF. In DNA, the CDR3 is TGTGCTAGCAGCGCGGGGCTAGCGGGAAATGAGCAGTTCTTC.

J is TRBJ1-1 and V is TRBV7-9; D uncertain. The V gene lost 1 base and the J gene lost 1 base, with 7 bases spanning the gap. Germline CDR1 reads SEHNR; CDR2 reads FQNEAQ (reference sequence). The CDR3 is 14 amino acids. In DNA, the CDR3 is TGTGCCAGCAGCTTAGACCAAGCGAACACTGAAGCTTTCTTT. It encodes CASSLDQANTEAFF.

The V call is TRBV9, the J call TRBJ2-2; 8 nucleotides align to TRBD2. CDR3 length equals 15 residues. Looked up from germline, CDR1 is SGDLS and CDR2 is YYNGEE. The ends lost 4 bases at V and 0 bases at J; junction bases unmatched: 2. The DNA for the CDR3 is TGTGCCAGCAGCTTTAGCGGGGCGAACACCGGGGAGCTGTTTTTT. Protein: CASSFSGANTGELFF. The full variable domain, with the rest looked up from reference TRBV9 and TRBJ2-2, is DSGVTQTPKHLITATGQRVTLRCSPRSGDLSVYWYQQSLDQGLQFLIQYYNGEERAKGNILERFSAQQFPDLHSELNLSSLELGDSALYFCASSFSGANTGELFFGEGSRLTVL.